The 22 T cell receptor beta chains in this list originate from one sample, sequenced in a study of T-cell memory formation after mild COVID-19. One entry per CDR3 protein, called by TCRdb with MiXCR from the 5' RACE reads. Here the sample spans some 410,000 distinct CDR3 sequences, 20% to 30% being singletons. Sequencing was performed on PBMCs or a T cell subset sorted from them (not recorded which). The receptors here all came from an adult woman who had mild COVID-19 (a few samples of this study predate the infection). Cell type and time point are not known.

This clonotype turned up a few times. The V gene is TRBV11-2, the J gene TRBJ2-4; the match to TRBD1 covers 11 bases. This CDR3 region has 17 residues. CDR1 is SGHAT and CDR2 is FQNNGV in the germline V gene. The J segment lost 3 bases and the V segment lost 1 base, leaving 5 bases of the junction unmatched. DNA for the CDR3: TGTGCCAGCAGCTTAGCCCTGGGACAGGGGGACAAAAACATTCAGTACTTC. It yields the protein CASSLALGQGDKNIQYF.

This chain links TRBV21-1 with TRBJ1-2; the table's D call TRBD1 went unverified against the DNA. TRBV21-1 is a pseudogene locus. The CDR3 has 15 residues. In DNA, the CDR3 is TGTGCCAGCAGCAAAGAAGAGGGGCGGGACTATGGCTACACCTTC. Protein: CASSKEEGRDYGYTF.

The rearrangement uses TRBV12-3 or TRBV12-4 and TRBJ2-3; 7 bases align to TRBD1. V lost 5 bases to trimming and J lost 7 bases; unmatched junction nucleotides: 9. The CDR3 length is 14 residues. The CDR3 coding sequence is TGTGCCAGCAGTCCCCCGGGACAGAAATATACGCAGTATTTT. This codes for CASSPPGQKYTQYF.

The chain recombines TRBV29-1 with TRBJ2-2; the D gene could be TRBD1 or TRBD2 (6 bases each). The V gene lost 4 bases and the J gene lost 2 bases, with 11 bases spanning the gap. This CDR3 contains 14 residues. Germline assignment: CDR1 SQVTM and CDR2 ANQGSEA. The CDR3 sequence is CSVAGGTNTGELFF. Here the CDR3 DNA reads TGCAGCGTTGCCGGCGGGACAAACACCGGGGAGCTGTTTTTT.

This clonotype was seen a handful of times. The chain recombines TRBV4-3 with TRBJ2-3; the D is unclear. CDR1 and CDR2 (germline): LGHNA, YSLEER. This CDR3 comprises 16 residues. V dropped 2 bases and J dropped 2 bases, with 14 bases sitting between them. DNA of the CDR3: TGCGCCAGCAGCCAACAGAGTAGTGCTCTCACAGATACGCAGTATTTT. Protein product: CASSQQSSALTDTQYF.

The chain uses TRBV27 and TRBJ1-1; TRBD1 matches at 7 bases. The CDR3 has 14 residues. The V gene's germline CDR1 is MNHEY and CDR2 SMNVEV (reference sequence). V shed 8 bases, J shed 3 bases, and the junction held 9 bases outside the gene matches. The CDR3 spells CASCPRGLYTEAFF. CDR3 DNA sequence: TGTGCCAGCTGTCCCAGGGGGTTGTACACTGAAGCTTTCTTT.

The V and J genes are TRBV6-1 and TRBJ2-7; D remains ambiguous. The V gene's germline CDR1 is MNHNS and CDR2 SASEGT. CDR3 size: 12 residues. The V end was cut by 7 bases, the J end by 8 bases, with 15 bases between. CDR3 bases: TGTGCCAGCACCCTCCGGACCCGCCAGCAGTACTTC. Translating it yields CASTLRTRQQYF.

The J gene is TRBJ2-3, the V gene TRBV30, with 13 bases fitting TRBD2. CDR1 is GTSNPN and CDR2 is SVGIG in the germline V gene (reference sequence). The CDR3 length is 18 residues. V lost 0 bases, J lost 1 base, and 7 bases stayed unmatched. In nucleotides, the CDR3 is TGTGCCTGGAGTGTAACCCCCGGACTAGCGGGGGGCACAGATACGCAGTATTTT. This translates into CAWSVTPGLAGGTDTQYF. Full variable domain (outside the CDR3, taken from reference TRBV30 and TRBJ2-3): SQTIHQWPATLVQPVGSPLSLECTVEGTSNPNLYWYRQAAGRGLQLLFYSVGIGQISSEVPQNLSASRPQDRQFILSSKKLLLSDSGFYLCAWSVTPGLAGGTDTQYFGPGTRLTVL.

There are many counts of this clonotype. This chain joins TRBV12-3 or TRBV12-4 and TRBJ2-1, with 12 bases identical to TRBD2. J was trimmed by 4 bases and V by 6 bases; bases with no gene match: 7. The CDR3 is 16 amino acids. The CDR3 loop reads CASSDPLAGGYNEQFF. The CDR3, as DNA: TGTGCCAGCAGCGACCCCCTAGCGGGGGGGTACAATGAGCAGTTCTTC.

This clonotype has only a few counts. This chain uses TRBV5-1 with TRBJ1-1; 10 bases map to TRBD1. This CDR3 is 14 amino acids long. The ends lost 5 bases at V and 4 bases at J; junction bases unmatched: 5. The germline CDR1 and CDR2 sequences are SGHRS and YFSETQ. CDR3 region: CASSAGTGVTEAFF. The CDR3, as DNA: TGCGCCAGCAGTGCCGGGACAGGGGTCACTGAAGCTTTCTTT.

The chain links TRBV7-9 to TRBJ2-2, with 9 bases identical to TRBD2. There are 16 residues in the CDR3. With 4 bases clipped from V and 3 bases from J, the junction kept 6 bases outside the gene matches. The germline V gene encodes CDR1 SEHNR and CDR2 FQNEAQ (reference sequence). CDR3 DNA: TGTGCCAGCAGCTCCAGACTAGCGGTTTACACCGGGGAGCTGTTTTTT. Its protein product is CASSSRLAVYTGELFF. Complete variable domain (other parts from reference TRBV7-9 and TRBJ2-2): DTGVSQNPRHKITKRGQNVTFRCDPISEHNRLYWYRQTLGQGPEFLTYFQNEAQLEKSRLLSDRFSAERPKGSFSTLEIQRTEQGDSAMYLCASSSRLAVYTGELFFGEGSRLTVL.

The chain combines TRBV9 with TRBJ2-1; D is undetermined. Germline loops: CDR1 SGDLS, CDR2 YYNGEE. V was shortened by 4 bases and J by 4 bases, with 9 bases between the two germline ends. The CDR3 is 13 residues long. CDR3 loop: CASSPDVYNEQFF. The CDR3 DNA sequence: TGTGCCAGCAGCCCTGACGTTTACAATGAGCAGTTCTTC. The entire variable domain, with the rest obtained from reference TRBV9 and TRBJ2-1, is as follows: DSGVTQTPKHLITATGQRVTLRCSPRSGDLSVYWYQQSLDQGLQFLIQYYNGEERAKGNILERFSAQQFPDLHSELNLSSLELGDSALYFCASSPDVYNEQFFGPGTRLTVL.

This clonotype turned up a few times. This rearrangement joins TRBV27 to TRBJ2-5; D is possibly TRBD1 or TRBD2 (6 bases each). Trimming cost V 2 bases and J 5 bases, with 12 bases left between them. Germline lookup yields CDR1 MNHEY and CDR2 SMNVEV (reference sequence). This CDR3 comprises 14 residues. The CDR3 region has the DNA TGTGCCAGCAGTTTACGACGGGGGCTGGAGACCCAGTACTTC. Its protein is CASSLRRGLETQYF.

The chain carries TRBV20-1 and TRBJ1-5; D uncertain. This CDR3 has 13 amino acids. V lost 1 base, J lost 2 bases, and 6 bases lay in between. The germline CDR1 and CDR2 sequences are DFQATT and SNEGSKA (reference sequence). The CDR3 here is CSARAQGNQPQHF. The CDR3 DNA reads TGCAGTGCTAGAGCCCAGGGCAATCAGCCCCAGCATTTT.

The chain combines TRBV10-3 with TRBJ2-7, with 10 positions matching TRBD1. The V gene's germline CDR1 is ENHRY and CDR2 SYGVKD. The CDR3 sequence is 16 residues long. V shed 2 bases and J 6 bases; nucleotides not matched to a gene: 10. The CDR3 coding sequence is TGTGCCATCAGTGAGGCGCAGGGACAGGGGAGAGGCGAGCAGTACTTC. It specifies CAISEAQGQGRGEQYF.

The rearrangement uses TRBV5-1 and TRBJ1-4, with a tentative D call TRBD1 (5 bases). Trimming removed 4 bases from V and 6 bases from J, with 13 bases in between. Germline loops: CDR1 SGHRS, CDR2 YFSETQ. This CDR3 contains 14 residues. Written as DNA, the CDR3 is TGCGCCAGCAGCCAGGGAGGGGTAGATGAAAAACTGTTTTTT. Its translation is CASSQGGVDEKLFF.

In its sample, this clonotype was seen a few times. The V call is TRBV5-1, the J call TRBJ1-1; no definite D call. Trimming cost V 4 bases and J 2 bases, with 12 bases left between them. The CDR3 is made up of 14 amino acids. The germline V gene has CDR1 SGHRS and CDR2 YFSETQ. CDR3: CASSGEASNTEAFF. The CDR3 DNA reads TGCGCCAGCAGCGGGGAGGCGTCTAACACTGAAGCTTTCTTT.

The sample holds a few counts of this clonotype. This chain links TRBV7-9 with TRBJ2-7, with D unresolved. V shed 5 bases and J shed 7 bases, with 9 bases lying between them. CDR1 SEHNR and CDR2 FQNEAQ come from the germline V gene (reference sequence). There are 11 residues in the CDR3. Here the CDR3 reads CASSRQGEQYF. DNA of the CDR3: TGTGCCAGCAGCCGACAAGGGGAGCAGTACTTC.

The CDR3 DNA follows: TGTGCCAGCAGCCTGGGGGCAGGGAATGGTGAGCAGTTCTTC. It encodes CASSLGAGNGEQFF. V gene TRBV4-2 combines with J gene TRBJ2-1, with a tentative D call TRBD1 (6 bases). V was trimmed by 4 bases and J by 9 bases, leaving 16 bases between them. CDR3 length equals 14 residues. Per the germline V gene, CDR1 is LGHNA and CDR2 is YNFKEQ.

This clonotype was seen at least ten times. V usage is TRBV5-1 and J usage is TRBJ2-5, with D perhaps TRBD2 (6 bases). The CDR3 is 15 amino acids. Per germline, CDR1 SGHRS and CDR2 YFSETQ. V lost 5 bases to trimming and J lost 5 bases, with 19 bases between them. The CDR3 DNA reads TGCGCCAGCAGTTTACGGAGTACCGGAGGGGAGACCCAGTACTTC. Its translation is CASSLRSTGGETQYF.

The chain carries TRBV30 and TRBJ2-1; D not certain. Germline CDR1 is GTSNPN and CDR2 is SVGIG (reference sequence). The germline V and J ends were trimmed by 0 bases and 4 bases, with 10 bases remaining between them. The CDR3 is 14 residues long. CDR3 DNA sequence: TGTGCCTGGAGTGTACGCTCGGGTTACAATGAGCAGTTCTTC. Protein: CAWSVRSGYNEQFF.

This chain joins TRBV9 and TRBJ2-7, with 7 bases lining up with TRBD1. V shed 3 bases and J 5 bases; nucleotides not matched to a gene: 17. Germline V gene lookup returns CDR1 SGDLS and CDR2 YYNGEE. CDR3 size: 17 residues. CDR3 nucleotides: TGTGCCAGCAGCGACCCTCCGTTAGCGACAGGGAGCGACGAGCAGTACTTC. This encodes CASSDPPLATGSDEQYF.